The sequence of this T cell receptor (beta chain) was determined in a study of blood T cell repertoires in COVID-19. The overall study: COVID-19 samples from acute and convalescent phases originated in the United States, Italy and Spain.

In the source study's methods: Amplification of reference gene primers was used by the study to estimate nucleated cell counts. Clones were read by immunoSEQ multiplex PCR, and TCRdb kept only the in-frame ones, dropping some. V, J and clone size are those of that table, while D and trimming were read from the DNA. This sample has 210,000 or so clones, with 85% found just once. The CDR3 runs to 14 residues. Germline CDR1 reads KGHSH; CDR2 reads LQKENI. The V and J ends lost 5 bases and 0 bases, in that order; junction bases with no gene match: 4. The clonotype originates from a man aged 50-59 years with COVID-19, enrolled during active disease. The chain combines TRBV18 with TRBJ2-7, with 7 bases that match TRBD1. The material sequenced was peripheral blood. CDR3 sequence: CASSARDSSYEQYF. DNA for the CDR3: TGTGCCAGCTCAGCCCGGGACAGCTCCTACGAGCAGTACTTC. Full variable domain (outside the CDR3, taken from reference TRBV18 and TRBJ2-7): NAGVMQNPRHLVRRRGQEARLRCSPMKGHSHVYWYRQLPEEGLKFMVYLQKENIIDESGMPKERFSAEFPKEGPSILRIQQVVRGDSAAYFCASSARDSSYEQYFGPGTRLTVT.